The next 9 T cell receptor beta chains were all read from a single sample in a study of read filtering for tumor transcriptome and immune sequencing. The library was built from roughly 400 ng RNA with molecular barcoded adaptors for alpha/delta and beta/gamma chains. TCRdb itself ran the reads through MiXCR, one entry per CDR3 protein. Among tens of thousands of distinct CDR3 sequences listed, over 13% were seen once. The source material was a population of CD138-negative cells sorted from bone marrow. The source is a donor aged 40 or older with multiple myeloma.

Only a few counts were recorded for this clonotype. A much larger clone lies a single base off, so this may be a read error. J is TRBJ1-2 and V is TRBV20-1, with D uncertain. The CDR3 has 13 amino acids. Germline V lookup: CDR1 DFQATT, CDR2 SNEGSKA (reference sequence). V was clipped by 1 base and J by 2 bases, with 8 bases between them. The chain's CDR3 is CSARARGNYGYTF. In nucleotides, the CDR3 is TGCAGTGCTAGAGCGCGGGGAAACTATGGCTACACCTTC.

This clonotype has only a few counts. The CDR3 sequence: CASSPTVTEETQYF. The CDR3 DNA sequence: TGTGCCAGCAGCCCGACAGTGACAGAAGAGACCCAGTACTTC. V gene TRBV3-1 combines with J gene TRBJ2-5, with D possibly TRBD1 on 5 matching bases. Per the germline V gene, CDR1 is LGHDT and CDR2 is YNNKEL (reference sequence). V was cut by 4 bases and J by 3 bases, with 12 bases left in between. The CDR3 has 14 residues.

This clonotype was counted ten times or more. The chain couples TRBV28 to TRBJ2-5, with a tentative D call TRBD2 (5 bases). V was shortened by 2 bases and J by 5 bases, with 9 bases between the two germline ends. The length of the CDR3 is 13 residues. CDR1 and CDR2 (germline): MDHEN, SYDVKM. In nucleotides, the CDR3 is TGTGCCAGCAGTTTACTAGGCGGGGAGACCCAGTACTTC. The encoded protein is CASSLLGGETQYF.

This clonotype was found many times. The chain recombines TRBV6-1 with TRBJ1-5; perhaps TRBD1 as D (5 bases). The CDR3 length is 13 residues. In germline, CDR1 is MNHNS, CDR2 SASEGT. Trimming shortened V by 3 bases and J by 7 bases, and 10 bases separated the two germline ends. CDR3 loop: CASSEGVRQPQHF. The CDR3 DNA reads TGTGCCAGCAGTGAGGGGGTTCGGCAGCCCCAGCATTTT.

By frequency in the sample, this clonotype is medium-sized. This sequence joins TRBV29-1 and TRBJ2-1; 7 bases align to TRBD1. Germline V gene sequence: CDR1 SQVTM, CDR2 ANQGSEA. Germline trimming cut 6 bases from V and 5 bases from J; bases unmatched to any gene: 7. This CDR3 has 13 amino acids. CDR3 region: CSVLTGTNNEQFF. CDR3 DNA: TGCAGCGTGCTGACAGGGACCAACAATGAGCAGTTCTTC.

Ten or more counts support this clonotype. The chain couples TRBV6-4 to TRBJ2-1, with 8 nucleotides matching TRBD1. J lost 4 bases, V lost 4 bases, and 9 bases had no gene match. This CDR3 is built from 16 residues. CDR1 MRHNA and CDR2 SNTAGT come from the germline V gene. The CDR3 DNA reads as TGTGCCAGCAGTGCTGCCGCCGGACAGGGTTACAATGAGCAGTTCTTC. Its translation is CASSAAAGQGYNEQFF.

Details on this clonotype: A much larger clonotype is one base distant, so this may be a read error. This sequence joins TRBV9 and TRBJ2-5; the match to TRBD2 covers 8 bases. The germline gives CDR1 SGDLS, CDR2 YYNGEE. CDR3 length: 14 residues. V lost 0 bases to trimming and J lost 4 bases; unmatched junction nucleotides: 2. The CDR3 sequence: CASSVGLARETQYF. The CDR3 DNA sequence: TGTGCCAGCAGCGTAGGACTAGCGAGAGAGACCCAGTACTTC.

For this clonotype: With a far larger clone one base away, a read error is the likely cause. This chain uses TRBV7-6 with TRBJ1-4; TRBD2 aligns across 8 bases. The J call is uncertain, as TRBJ2-3 better fits the DNA end. Germline loops: CDR1 SGHVS, CDR2 FNYEAQ. This CDR3 is 15 amino acids long. CDR3 DNA: TGTGCCAGCAGCACCGGAAGCGGGAGCACAGATATGCAGTATTTT. It is translated as CASSTGSGSTDMQYF.

This clonotype was counted a few times. A much larger clone sits a single nucleotide away, making a read error possible. CDR3 sequence reads: CASSLVVEGEQFF. CDR3 bases: TGCGCCAGCAGCTTGGTAGTCGAGGGTGAGCAGTTCTTC. The chain combines TRBV5-1 with TRBJ2-1, with TRBD2 as a possible D gene (5 bases). V lost 0 bases and J 9 bases, leaving 10 bases between the germline ends. This CDR3 spans 13 amino acids. Germline V gene data show CDR1 as SGHRS and CDR2 as YFSETQ.